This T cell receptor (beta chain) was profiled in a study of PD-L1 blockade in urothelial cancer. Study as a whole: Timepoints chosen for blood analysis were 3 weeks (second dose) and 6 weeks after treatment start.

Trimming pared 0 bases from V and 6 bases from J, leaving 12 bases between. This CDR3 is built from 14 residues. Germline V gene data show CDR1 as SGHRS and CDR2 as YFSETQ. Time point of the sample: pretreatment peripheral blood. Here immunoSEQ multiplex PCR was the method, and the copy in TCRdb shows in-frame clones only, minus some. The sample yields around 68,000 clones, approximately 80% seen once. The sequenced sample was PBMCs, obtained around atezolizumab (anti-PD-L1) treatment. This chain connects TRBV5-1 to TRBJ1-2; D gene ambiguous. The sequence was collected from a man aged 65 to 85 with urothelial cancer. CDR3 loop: CASSLGGQEDGYTF. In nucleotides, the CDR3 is TGCGCCAGCAGCTTGGGAGGGCAGGAGGATGGCTACACCTTC.